The sample holds many counts of the clone carrying this TCR beta chain. TCRdb re-called the 5' RACE reads with MiXCR, one entry per CDR3 protein. The data contain fewer than 80,000 distinct CDR3 sequences, roughly 4.9% of them singletons. The record originates from a study of early T cells in non-severe SARS-CoV-2 infection. V shed 5 bases, J shed 4 bases, and the junction held 5 bases outside the gene matches. CDR1 is SGHTA and CDR2 is FQGNSA in the germline V gene. The CDR3 is 16 residues long. Source: whole blood, taken at baseline. The chain recombines TRBV7-2 with TRBJ2-5, with 15 bases identical to TRBD2. The TCR sequence derives from an adult who was a healthcare worker with PCR-confirmed SARS-CoV-2 infection or an uninfected control (not recorded which). The donor label of this sample is uncertain. CDR3 protein: CASSPPGLAGGETQYF. CDR3 nucleotide sequence: TGTGCCAGCAGCCCCCCGGGACTAGCGGGGGGAGAGACCCAGTACTTC.